This is a list of T cell receptor beta chains from one sample in a study of blood T cell repertoires in COVID-19. Method: immunoSEQ multiplex PCR; TCRdb's copy keeps in-frame clones and lacks some. The repertoire holds a few hundred thousand clones, with around 91% as singletons. The sample was peripheral blood. The origin of the receptors is a woman aged 55 to 70 with COVID-19, enrolled during active disease. The CDR3 runs from the conserved cysteine through the conserved F or W. A D gene is named only where the DNA matches it firmly. Not every row has a clone size; where given, it reads once, few, many or a size class.

TRBV4-1	TRBJ1-1	.	once	TGCGCCAGCAGCCAAGATACGAATTGGCGACCGCCAACTGACTCTGAAGCTTTCTTT	CASSQDTNWRPPTDSEAFF
TRBV18	TRBJ2-2	.	once	TGTGCCAGCTCACTTGACAGTTTACACGGGGAGCTGTTTTTT	CASSLDSLHGELFF
TRBV9	TRBJ1-1	.	.	TGTGCCAGCAGCCCTGAGGGGGTTGAAGCTTTCTTT	CASSPEGVEAFF
TRBV4-1	TRBJ2-5	TRBD1	.	TGCGCCAGCAGCCACTCAACAGGGGTCTTCCAAGAGACCCAGTACTTC	CASSHSTGVFQETQYF
TRBV23-1	TRBJ2-7	.	.	TGCGCCAGCAGTCCGTGTCACAGGCGCTCCTACGAGCAGTACTTC	CASSPCHRRSYEQYF
TRBV6-5	TRBJ2-7	TRBD2	few	TGTGCCAGCAGTTATTCCGGGACTATCTTCTACGAGCAGTACTTC	CASSYSGTIFYEQYF
TRBV9	TRBJ1-1	.	.	TGTGCCAGCAGCGCGAACCCACGGGTAAACACTGAAGCTTTCTTT	CASSANPRVNTEAFF
TRBV11-2	TRBJ1-2	.	.	TGTGCCAGCAGCTTAGATGACGGCGGAAACTATGGCTACACCTTC	CASSLDDGGNYGYTF
TRBV4-2	TRBJ2-5	.	.	TGTGCCAGCAGCCAAGCAGGGTCCCGGGAGACCCAGTACTTC	CASSQAGSRETQYF
TRBV9	TRBJ2-5	.	.	TGTGCCAGCAGCGTTACATCCTACCAAGAGACCCAGTACTTC	CASSVTSYQETQYF
TRBV9	TRBJ1-5	TRBD1	.	TGTGCCAGCAGCGGAGGACAGGGCAATCAGCCCCAGCATTTT	CASSGGQGNQPQHF
TRBV7-2	TRBJ1-1	.	once	TGTGCCAGCACCCCGGGGGGGCGCGACACTGAAGCTTTCTTT	CASTPGGRDTEAFF
TRBV20-1	TRBJ1-5	.	.	TGCAGTGCTAGTGGACAGACAAGCAATCAGCCCCAGCATTTT	CSASGQTSNQPQHF
TRBV11-3	TRBJ2-3	.	.	TGTGCCAGCAGCCTACACCAGGAAGATACGCAGTATTTT	CASSLHQEDTQYF
TRBV19	TRBJ1-2	.	.	TGTGCCAGTAATGGGATGCAGGGGAACTATGGCTACACCTTC	CASNGMQGNYGYTF
TRBV4-2	TRBJ1-5	TRBD1	once	TGTGCCAGCAGCCAAGAATTCCGGGGTATGGGGGACAGGGACAATCGACCCTTCTATCAGCCCCAGCATTTT	CASSQEFRGMGDRDNRPFYQPQHF
TRBV19	TRBJ2-3	TRBD2	.	TGTGCCACCCGAAACCGGGGGGGGAGCACAGATACGCAGTATTTT	CATRNRGGSTDTQYF
TRBV15	TRBJ1-1	.	.	TGTGCCACCAGCAGAGATTTGACAGGAACTGAAGCTTTCTTT	CATSRDLTGTEAFF
TRBV3-1/TRBV3-2	TRBJ1-4	TRBD1	.	TGTGCCAGCAGCCAAGTGGACAGGCCCCGGAGGGTTGGCGAAAAACTGTTTTTT	CASSQVDRPRRVGEKLFF
TRBV5-4	TRBJ1-5	TRBD1	.	TGTGCCAGCAGCTTGGAAGGGGGCCGTGGCAATCAGCCCCAGCATTTT	CASSLEGGRGNQPQHF
TRBV6-5	TRBJ1-5	.	.	TGTGCCAGCTCACGGTCCGAGTATAATGGGCCCCAGCATTTT	CASSRSEYNGPQHF
TRBV15	TRBJ1-4	.	.	TGTGCCACCAGCAGAGGGGGGGTGGCAACTAATGAAAAACTGTTTTTT	CATSRGGVATNEKLFF
TRBV19	TRBJ1-6	TRBD1	.	TGTGCCAGTAGCAGCACAGGGGGCAGTAATTCACCCCTCCACTTT	CASSSTGGSNSPLHF
TRBV7-2	TRBJ1-2	.	once	TGTGCCAGCAGCTTAGCGCTCTTGAGGGAAGGAAACTATGGCTACACCTTC	CASSLALLREGNYGYTF
TRBV2	TRBJ2-1	.	.	TGTGCCAGCAGTGTGGGGGGCTACAATGAGCAGTTCTTC	CASSVGGYNEQFF
TRBV7-6	TRBJ2-2	.	.	TGTGCCAGCAGCTTATATACCCTCGGGTTGGGACTCAACACCGGGGAGCTGTTTTTT	CASSLYTLGLGLNTGELFF
TRBV5-4	TRBJ1-5	TRBD1	.	TGTGCCAGCAGCTCCCAGGGGACAGTCAATCAGCCCCAGCATTTT	CASSSQGTVNQPQHF
TRBV11-2	TRBJ2-1	.	.	TGTGCCAGCAGGTCCGCCGGGACTACGGGGGCCGGAGAGCAGTTCTTC	CASRSAGTTGAGEQFF
TRBV7-2	TRBJ1-2	.	.	TGTGCCAGCAGCCCCCATACGAGTTATGGCTACACCTTC	CASSPHTSYGYTF
TRBV5-4	TRBJ2-1	TRBD1	.	TGTGCCAGCAGCTTGGTCGGGACAGGGCTTGGTGAGCAGTTCTTC	CASSLVGTGLGEQFF
TRBV4-3	TRBJ1-4	TRBD1	.	TGCGCCAGCAGCCAAGATCGGGGACAGGGCGTTAGGTTGTTTTTT	CASSQDRGQGVRLFF
TRBV2	TRBJ2-7	TRBD1	.	TGTGCCAGCAGGGAAAGGACAGGGGCGTCCTACGAGCAGTACTTC	CASRERTGASYEQYF
TRBV4-1	TRBJ1-3	TRBD1	.	TGCGCCAGCAGCCAGGTCGGGACAGCCTCTGGAAACACCATATATTTT	CASSQVGTASGNTIYF
TRBV7-3	TRBJ1-2	TRBD1	.	TGTGCCAGCAGCTCGACAGGGGAGGGCGGCTACACCTTC	CASSSTGEGGYTF
TRBV7-9	TRBJ1-5	.	.	TGTGCCAGCAGCTTAGAGGACAGTGAGAATCTGCCCCAGCATTTT	CASSLEDSENLPQHF
TRBV5-1	TRBJ1-6	TRBD1	.	TGCGCCAGCAGCCCTGACAGGGGCAATTCACCCCTCCACTTT	CASSPDRGNSPLHF
TRBV7-2	TRBJ2-3	TRBD1	once	TGTGCCAGCAGCATCGGGACAGGGTGGACAGATACGCAGTATTTT	CASSIGTGWTDTQYF
TRBV29-1	TRBJ2-1	.	once	TGCAGCGTTGAACCTCCCGCGGTGGATGAGCAGTTCTTC	CSVEPPAVDEQFF
TRBV2	TRBJ1-1	.	.	TGTGCCAGCAGCCCGCTTCAAACAGTTACTGAAGCTTTCTTT	CASSPLQTVTEAFF